The 8 T cell receptor beta chains given below trace back to one sample, sequenced in a study of T cell repertoires and HLA-DP antigens. Assay: immunoSEQ multiplex PCR; the TCRdb copy retains only in-frame clones and omits some. The sample consists of about 73,000 clones, roughly 78% of them appearing once. No antigen has been assigned to these receptors. Sequencing was done on a sample of CD4+ T cells from PBMCs. The receptors come from a man in his 60s in good health and CMV-seronegative.

V gene TRBV6-5 combines with J gene TRBJ1-2, with a possible D match to TRBD1 (5 bases). With 4 bases removed from V and 3 bases from J, the gap between germline ends came to 9 bases. Germline CDR1 MNHEY, CDR2 SVGAGI. The CDR3 is 13 residues long. The CDR3 reads CASSWSRDYGYTF. CDR3 DNA: TGTGCCAGCAGTTGGTCCAGGGACTATGGCTACACCTTC.

The CDR3 DNA sequence: TGCGCCAGCAGCTTAGCCTCGGGGGGAACTGAAGCTTTCTTT. It encodes CASSLASGGTEAFF. This chain uses TRBV5-1 with TRBJ1-1, with D tentatively TRBD1 (5 bases). Germline V gene sequence: CDR1 SGHRS, CDR2 YFSETQ. V lost 2 bases to trimming and J lost 5 bases, with 13 bases between them. The CDR3 length is 14 residues.

The count of this clone is one. CDR3 nucleotide sequence: TGCAGCGTTGAAGATCTTTTTGGGACGAATGAGCAGTTCTTC. Its protein product is CSVEDLFGTNEQFF. This chain connects TRBV29-1 to TRBJ2-1, with D possibly called TRBD1 or TRBD2 (5 bases each). This CDR3 has 14 amino acids. Between the trimmed V and J ends, which lost 0 bases and 7 bases, there was a span of 13 bases. CDR1 is SQVTM, CDR2 ANQGSEA, per germline.

The V call is TRBV28, the J call TRBJ1-2; 8 bases align to TRBD1. The germline V gene encodes CDR1 MDHEN and CDR2 SYDVKM. V gave up 5 bases and J gave up 7 bases; unmatched junction bases: 9. The length of the CDR3 is 14 residues. The CDR3 coding sequence is TGTGCCAGCAGTGTACAGGGGGGCGAGCGTGGCTACACCTTC. This encodes CASSVQGGERGYTF.

The chain combines TRBV5-1 with TRBJ1-6; 8 bases align to TRBD1. Germline V lookup: CDR1 SGHRS, CDR2 YFSETQ. The V and J ends lost 1 base and 7 bases, in that order; junction bases with no gene match: 7. This CDR3 has 16 amino acids. CDR3 coding DNA: TGCGCCAGCAGCTTGAACAGGGGGTCGAAAAATTCACCCCTCCACTTT. Its protein product is CASSLNRGSKNSPLHF.

The V gene is TRBV29-1, the J gene TRBJ1-5; possible D gene TRBD1, 6 bases. Between the trimmed V and J ends, which lost 6 bases and 4 bases, there was a span of 10 bases. This CDR3 is built from 12 residues. Per the germline V gene, CDR1 is SQVTM and CDR2 is ANQGSEA. CDR3 in amino acids: CSVGQNNQPQHF. In DNA, the CDR3 is TGCAGCGTCGGACAGAATAATCAGCCCCAGCATTTT.

This clone occurred once. This chain uses TRBV27 with TRBJ1-1; TRBD1 matches 10 bases. The CDR3 has 16 amino acids. V trimming: 5 bases; J trimming: 5 bases; junction bases outside the gene matches: 11. Per the germline V gene, CDR1 is MNHEY and CDR2 is SMNVEV (reference sequence). In DNA, the CDR3 is TGTGCCAGCAGTGAACCGGGACAGGGGAAAGGGACTGAAGCTTTCTTT. Its translation: CASSEPGQGKGTEAFF.

The gene calls are TRBV2 and TRBJ1-1, with 7 bases lining up with TRBD1. The junction had 12 bases not matched to a gene; V was cut back by 3 bases and J by 8 bases. Germline lookup yields CDR1 SNHLY and CDR2 FYNNEI. This CDR3 spans 15 amino acids. The CDR3 loop is CASSENRGLFTEAFF. The CDR3 DNA sequence: TGTGCCAGCAGTGAGAACAGGGGCTTGTTTACCGAAGCTTTCTTT. Full variable domain (outside the CDR3, taken from reference TRBV2 and TRBJ1-1): EPEVTQTPSHQVTQMGQEVILRCVPISNHLYFYWYRQILGQKVEFLVSFYNNEISEKSEIFDDQFSVERPDGSNFTLKIRSTKLEDSAMYFCASSENRGLFTEAFFGQGTRLTVV.